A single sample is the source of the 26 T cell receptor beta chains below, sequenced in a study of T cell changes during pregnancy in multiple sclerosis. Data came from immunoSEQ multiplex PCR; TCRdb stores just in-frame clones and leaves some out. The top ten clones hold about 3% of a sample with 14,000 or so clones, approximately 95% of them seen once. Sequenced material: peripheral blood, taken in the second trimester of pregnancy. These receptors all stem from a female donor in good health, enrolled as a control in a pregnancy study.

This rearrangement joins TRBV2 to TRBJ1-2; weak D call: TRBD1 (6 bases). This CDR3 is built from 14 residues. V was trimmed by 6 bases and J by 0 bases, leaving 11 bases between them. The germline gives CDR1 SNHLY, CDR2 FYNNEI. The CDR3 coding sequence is TGTGCCAGCAGGACAGGAGTTCCTAACTATGGCTACACCTTC. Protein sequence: CASRTGVPNYGYTF.

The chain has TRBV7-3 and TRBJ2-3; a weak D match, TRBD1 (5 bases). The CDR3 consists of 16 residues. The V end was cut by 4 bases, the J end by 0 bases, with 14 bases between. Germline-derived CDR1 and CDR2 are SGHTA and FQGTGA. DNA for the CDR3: TGTGCCAGCAGCTCGGACACCTCGTATAGCACAGATACGCAGTATTTT. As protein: CASSSDTSYSTDTQYF.

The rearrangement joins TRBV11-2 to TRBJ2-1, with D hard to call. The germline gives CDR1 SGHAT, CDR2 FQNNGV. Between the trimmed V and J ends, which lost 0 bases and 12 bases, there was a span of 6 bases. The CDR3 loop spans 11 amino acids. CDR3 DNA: TGTGCCAGCAGCTTAGAGTTCGTGCAGTTCTTC. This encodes CASSLEFVQFF.

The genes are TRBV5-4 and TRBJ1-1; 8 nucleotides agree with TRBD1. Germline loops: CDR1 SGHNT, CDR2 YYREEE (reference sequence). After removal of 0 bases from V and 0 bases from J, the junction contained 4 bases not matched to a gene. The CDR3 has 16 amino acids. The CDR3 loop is CASSLAGGGLNTEAFF. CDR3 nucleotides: TGTGCCAGCAGCTTGGCAGGGGGCGGACTGAACACTGAAGCTTTCTTT.

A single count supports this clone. In DNA form, the CDR3 reads TGTGCCAGCAGTGACACATCAGGCGCAAAGACCCAGTACTTC. The encoded protein is CASSDTSGAKTQYF. The V call is TRBV6-4, the J call TRBJ2-5; no firm D call. This CDR3 comprises 14 residues. Trimming left V 2 bases short and J 6 bases short, with 13 bases between. CDR1 is MRHNA and CDR2 is SNTAGT in the germline V gene.

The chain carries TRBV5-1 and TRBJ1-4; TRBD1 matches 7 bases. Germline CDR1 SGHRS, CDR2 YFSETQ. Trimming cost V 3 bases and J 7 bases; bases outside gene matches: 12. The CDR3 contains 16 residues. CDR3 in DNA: TGCGCCAGCAGCTCCCGAGAGGGGGCTGAGGGTGAAAAACTGTTTTTT. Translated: CASSSREGAEGEKLFF.

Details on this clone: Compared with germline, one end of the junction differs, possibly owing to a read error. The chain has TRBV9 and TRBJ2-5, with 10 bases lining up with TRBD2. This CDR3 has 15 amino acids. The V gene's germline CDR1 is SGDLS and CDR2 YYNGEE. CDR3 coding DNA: TGTGCCAGCACCGTAGCGGGGGGATCCCAAGAGACCCAGTACTTC. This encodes CASTVAGGSQETQYF.

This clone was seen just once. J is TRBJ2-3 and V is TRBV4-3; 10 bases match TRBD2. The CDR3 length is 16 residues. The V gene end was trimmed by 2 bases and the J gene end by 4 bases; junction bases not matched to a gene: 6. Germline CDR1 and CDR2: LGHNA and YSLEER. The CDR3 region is CASSQFSAGGPDTQYF. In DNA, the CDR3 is TGCGCCAGCAGCCAATTTTCAGCGGGAGGGCCAGATACGCAGTATTTT.

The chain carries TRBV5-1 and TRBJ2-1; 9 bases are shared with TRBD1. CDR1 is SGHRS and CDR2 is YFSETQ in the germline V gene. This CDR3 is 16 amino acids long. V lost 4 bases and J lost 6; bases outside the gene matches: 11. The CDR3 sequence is CASSPGGTGGLNEQFF. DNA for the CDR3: TGCGCCAGCAGCCCGGGGGGTACAGGGGGCCTCAATGAGCAGTTCTTC.

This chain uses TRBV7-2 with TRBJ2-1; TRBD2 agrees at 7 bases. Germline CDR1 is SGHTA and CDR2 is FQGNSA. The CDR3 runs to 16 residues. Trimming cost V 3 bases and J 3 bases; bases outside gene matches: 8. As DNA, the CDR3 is TGTGCCAGCAGCTTCTTGGCTAGCGGTTACTACAATGAGCAGTTCTTC. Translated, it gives CASSFLASGYYNEQFF.

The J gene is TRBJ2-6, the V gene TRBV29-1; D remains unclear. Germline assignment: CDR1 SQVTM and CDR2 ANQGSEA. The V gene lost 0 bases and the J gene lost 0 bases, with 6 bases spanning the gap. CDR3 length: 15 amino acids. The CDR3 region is CSVEDRFSGANVLTF. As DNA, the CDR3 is TGCAGCGTTGAAGATCGGTTCTCTGGGGCCAACGTCCTGACTTTC.

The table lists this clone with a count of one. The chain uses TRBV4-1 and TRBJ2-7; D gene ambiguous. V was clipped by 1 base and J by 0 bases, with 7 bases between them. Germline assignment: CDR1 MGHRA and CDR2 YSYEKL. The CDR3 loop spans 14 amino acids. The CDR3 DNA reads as TGCGCCAGCAGCCAAGGAGTTAACTCCTACGAGCAGTACTTC. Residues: CASSQGVNSYEQYF.

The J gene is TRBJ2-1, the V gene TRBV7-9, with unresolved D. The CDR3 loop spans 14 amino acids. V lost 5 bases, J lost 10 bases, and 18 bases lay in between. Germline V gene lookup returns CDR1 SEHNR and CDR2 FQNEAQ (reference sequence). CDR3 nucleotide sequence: TGTGCCAGCAGCCCAGAGTGGGCCGTTCAGGAGCAGTTCTTC. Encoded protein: CASSPEWAVQEQFF.

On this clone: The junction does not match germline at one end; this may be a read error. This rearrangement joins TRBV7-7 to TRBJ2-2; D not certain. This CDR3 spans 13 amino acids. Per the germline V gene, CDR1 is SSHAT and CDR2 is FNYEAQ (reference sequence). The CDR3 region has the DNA TGTGCTAGCAGCTTAGTTGTTAACGGGGAGCTGTTTTTT. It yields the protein CASSLVVNGELFF.

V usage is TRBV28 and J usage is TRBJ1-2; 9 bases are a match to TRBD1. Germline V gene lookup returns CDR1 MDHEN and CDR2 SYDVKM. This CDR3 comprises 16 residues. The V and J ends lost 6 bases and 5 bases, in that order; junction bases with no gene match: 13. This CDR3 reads CASRSIPPGTGYGYTF. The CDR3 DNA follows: TGTGCCAGCAGATCTATACCCCCCGGGACAGGGTATGGCTACACCTTC.

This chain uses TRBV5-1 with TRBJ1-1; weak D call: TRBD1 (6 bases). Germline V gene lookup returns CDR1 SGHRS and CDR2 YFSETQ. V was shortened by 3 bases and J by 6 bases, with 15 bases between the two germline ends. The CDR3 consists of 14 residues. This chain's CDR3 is CASSWAGASAEAFF. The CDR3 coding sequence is TGCGCCAGCAGCTGGGCAGGGGCGAGCGCTGAAGCTTTCTTT.

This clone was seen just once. CDR3 DNA: TGTGCCAGCAGTCAAACTAGCGGGGCCTACAATGAGCAGTTCTTC. Its protein is CASSQTSGAYNEQFF. The V and J genes are TRBV27 and TRBJ2-1, with 10 positions matching TRBD2. With 5 bases clipped from V and 2 bases from J, the junction kept 3 bases outside the gene matches. The CDR3 loop spans 15 amino acids. Germline CDR1 reads MNHEY; CDR2 reads SMNVEV (reference sequence).

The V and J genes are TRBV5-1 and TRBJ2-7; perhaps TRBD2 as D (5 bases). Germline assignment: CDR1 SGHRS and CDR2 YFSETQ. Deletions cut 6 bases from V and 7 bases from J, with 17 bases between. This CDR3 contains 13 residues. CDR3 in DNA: TGCGCCAGCACTTTCCGGGAAGCGGAGGAGCAGTACTTC. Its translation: CASTFREAEEQYF.

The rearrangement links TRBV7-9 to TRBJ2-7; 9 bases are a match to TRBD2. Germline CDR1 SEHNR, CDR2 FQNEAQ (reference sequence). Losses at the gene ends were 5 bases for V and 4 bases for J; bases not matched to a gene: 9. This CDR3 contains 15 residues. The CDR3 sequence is CASSPSTSGTYEQYF. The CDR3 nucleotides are TGTGCCAGCAGCCCCTCGACTAGCGGAACTTACGAGCAGTACTTC.

Here the CDR3 reads CASSLVTRASDTQYF. In nucleotides, the CDR3 is TGTGCCAGCAGCTTAGTCACTAGGGCCTCGGATACGCAGTATTTT. This chain connects TRBV7-9 to TRBJ2-3; D perhaps matches TRBD2 (5 bases). V lost 1 base and J lost 6, with 14 bases in between. CDR3 length equals 15 residues. Germline V gene sequence: CDR1 SEHNR, CDR2 FQNEAQ (reference sequence).

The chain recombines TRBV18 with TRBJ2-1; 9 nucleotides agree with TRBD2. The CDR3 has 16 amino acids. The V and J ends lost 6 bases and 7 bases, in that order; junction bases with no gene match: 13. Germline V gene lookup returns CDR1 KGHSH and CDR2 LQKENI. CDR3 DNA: TGTGCCAGCTCCCCCCGGCCTAGCGGGATCAGGAATGAGCAGTTCTTC. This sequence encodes CASSPRPSGIRNEQFF.

The CDR3 sequence: CASSLGSGGQPQHF. The CDR3 DNA reads as TGTGCCAGCAGCTTAGGTTCGGGGGGACAGCCCCAGCATTTT. The chain combines TRBV7-2 with TRBJ1-5; D possibly corresponds to TRBD1 (5 bases). Trimming removed 1 base at V and 7 bases at J, with 11 bases between. Germline-derived CDR1 and CDR2 are SGHTA and FQGNSA. This CDR3 contains 14 residues.

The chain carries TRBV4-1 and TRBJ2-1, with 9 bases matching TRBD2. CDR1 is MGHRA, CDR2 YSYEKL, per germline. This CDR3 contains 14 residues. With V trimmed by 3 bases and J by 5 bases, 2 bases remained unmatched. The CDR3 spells CASSQGTSHNEQFF. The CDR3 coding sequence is TGCGCCAGCAGCCAGGGGACTAGCCACAATGAGCAGTTCTTC.

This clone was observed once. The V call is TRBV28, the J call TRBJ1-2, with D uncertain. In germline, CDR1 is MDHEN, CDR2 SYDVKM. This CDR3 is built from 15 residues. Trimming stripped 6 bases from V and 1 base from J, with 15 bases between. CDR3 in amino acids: CASSRGSGVNYGYTF. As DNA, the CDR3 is TGTGCCAGCAGCAGAGGGAGTGGGGTTAACTATGGCTACACCTTC.

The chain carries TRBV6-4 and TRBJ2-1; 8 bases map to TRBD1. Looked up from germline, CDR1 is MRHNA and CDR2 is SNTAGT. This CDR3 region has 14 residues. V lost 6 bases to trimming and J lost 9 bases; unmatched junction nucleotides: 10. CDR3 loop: CASRALGQGGEQFF. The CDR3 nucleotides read TGTGCCAGCAGAGCATTAGGACAGGGCGGTGAGCAGTTCTTC.

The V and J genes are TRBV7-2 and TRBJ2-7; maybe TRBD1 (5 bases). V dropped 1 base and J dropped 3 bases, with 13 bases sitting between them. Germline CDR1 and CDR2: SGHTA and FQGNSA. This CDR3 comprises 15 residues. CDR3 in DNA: TGTGCCAGCAGCTTAGTTGCCAGGGATCTCTACGAGCAGTACTTC. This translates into CASSLVARDLYEQYF.